This T cell receptor beta chain derives from a study of blood T cells in healthy people across ages. Findings of the study overall: Among T cells, TCR beta diversity per million cells dropped roughly linearly as age rose.

This clonotype was counted only a few times. Its antigen is unknown. Next came a second PCR, run for about 7 to 12 cycles, which used a sample-barcoded 5' primer along with a J-beta primer mix. A single record per CDR3 protein comes from TCRdb applying MiXCR to the 5' RACE reads. Here the sample spans some 800,000 distinct CDR3 sequences, more than 40% being singletons. Every donor provided around 10 milliliters of peripheral blood. The study isolated at least 7 million PBMCs from each sample. The sample taken for sequencing was blood. The clonotype originates from a man aged 55 to 70 in good health.

The chain's CDR3 is CSVPDNYGYTF. CDR3 in DNA: TGCAGCGTTCCGGATAACTATGGCTACACCTTC. V is TRBV29-1 and J is TRBJ1-2; D uncertain. CDR1 SQVTM and CDR2 ANQGSEA come from the germline V gene. There are 11 residues in the CDR3. V was trimmed by 5 bases and J by 1 base, leaving 5 bases between them.